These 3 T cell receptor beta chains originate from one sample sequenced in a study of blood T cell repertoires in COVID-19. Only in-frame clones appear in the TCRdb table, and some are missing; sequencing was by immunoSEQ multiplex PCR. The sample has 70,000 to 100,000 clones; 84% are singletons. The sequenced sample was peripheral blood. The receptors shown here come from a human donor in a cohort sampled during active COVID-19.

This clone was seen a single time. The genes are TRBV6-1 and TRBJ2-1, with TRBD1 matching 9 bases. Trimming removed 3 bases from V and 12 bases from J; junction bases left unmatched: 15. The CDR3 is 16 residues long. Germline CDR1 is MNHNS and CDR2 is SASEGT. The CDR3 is CASSDRRGQGPLVQFF. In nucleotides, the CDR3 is TGTGCCAGCAGTGATCGTAGGGGACAGGGCCCGCTAGTGCAGTTCTTC.

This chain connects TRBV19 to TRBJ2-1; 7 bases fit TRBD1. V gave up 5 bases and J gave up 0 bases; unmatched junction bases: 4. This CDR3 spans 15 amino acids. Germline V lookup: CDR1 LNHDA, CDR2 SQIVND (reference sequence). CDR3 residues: CASSQGVSSYNEQFF. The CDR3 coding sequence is TGTGCCAGTAGTCAGGGGGTCAGCTCCTACAATGAGCAGTTCTTC.

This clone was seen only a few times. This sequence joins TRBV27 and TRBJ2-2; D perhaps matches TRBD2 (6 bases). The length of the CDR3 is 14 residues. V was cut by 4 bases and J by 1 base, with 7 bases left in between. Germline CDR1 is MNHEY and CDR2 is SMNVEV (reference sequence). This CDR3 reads CASSSGLNTGELFF. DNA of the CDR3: TGTGCCAGCAGTTCGGGACTGAACACCGGGGAGCTGTTTTTT.